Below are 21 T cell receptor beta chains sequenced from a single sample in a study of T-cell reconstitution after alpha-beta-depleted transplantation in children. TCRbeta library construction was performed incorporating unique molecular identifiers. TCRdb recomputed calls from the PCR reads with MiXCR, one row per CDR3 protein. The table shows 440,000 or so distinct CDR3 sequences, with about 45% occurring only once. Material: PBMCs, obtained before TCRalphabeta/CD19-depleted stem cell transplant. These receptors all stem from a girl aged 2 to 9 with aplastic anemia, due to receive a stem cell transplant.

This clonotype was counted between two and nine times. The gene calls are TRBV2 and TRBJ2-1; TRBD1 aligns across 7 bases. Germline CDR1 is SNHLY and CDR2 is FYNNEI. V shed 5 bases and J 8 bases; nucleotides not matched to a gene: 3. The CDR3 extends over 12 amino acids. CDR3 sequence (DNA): TGTGCCAGCAGTAAGACAGGGCATGAGCAGTTCTTC. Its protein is CASSKTGHEQFF.

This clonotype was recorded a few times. The CDR3 sequence is CASSATQSSVNTEAFF. The CDR3 DNA is TGTGCCAGCAGCGCTACCCAATCTTCAGTAAACACTGAAGCTTTCTTT. V usage is TRBV9 and J usage is TRBJ1-1; D unresolved. V was pared by 3 bases and J by 2 bases, with 17 bases between. The CDR3 spans 16 residues. The germline CDR1 and CDR2 sequences are SGDLS and YYNGEE. Using reference TRBV9 and TRBJ1-1 for the parts outside the CDR3, the full variable domain is DSGVTQTPKHLITATGQRVTLRCSPRSGDLSVYWYQQSLDQGLQFLIQYYNGEERAKGNILERFSAQQFPDLHSELNLSSLELGDSALYFCASSATQSSVNTEAFFGQGTRLTVV.

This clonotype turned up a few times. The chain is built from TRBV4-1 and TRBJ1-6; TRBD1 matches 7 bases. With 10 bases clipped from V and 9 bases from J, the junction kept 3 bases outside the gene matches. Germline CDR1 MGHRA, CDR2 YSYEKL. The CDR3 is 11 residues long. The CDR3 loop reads CATNRGSPLHF. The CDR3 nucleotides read TGCGCCACCAACAGGGGTTCACCCCTCCACTTT.

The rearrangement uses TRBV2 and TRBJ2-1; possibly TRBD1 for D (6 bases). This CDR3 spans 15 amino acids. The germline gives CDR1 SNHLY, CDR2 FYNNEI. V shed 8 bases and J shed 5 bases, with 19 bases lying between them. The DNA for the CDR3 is TGTGCCAGCGGGGGCGCCGGAGCCTTCGACAATGAGCAGTTCTTC. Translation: CASGGAGAFDNEQFF.

CDR3 DNA sequence: TGTGCCACCTACGAGGTGGGACTCAACACCGGGGAGCTGTTTTTT. This translates into CATYEVGLNTGELFF. The rearrangement joins TRBV5-5 to TRBJ2-2, with D perhaps TRBD2 (6 bases). This CDR3 has 15 residues. The germline V and J ends were trimmed by 9 bases and 2 bases, with 17 bases remaining between them. Germline V gene sequence: CDR1 SGHKS, CDR2 YYEKEE (reference sequence).

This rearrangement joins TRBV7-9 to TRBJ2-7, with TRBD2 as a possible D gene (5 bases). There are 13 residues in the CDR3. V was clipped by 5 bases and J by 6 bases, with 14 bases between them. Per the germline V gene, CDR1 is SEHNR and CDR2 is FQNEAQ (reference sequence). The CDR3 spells CASSEDFPGEQYF. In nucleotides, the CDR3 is TGTGCCAGCAGCGAGGACTTTCCAGGCGAGCAGTACTTC.

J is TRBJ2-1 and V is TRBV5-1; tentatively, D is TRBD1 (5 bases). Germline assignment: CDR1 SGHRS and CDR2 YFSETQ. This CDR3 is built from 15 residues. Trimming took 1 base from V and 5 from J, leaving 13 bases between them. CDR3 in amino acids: CASSLPLQGNNEQFF. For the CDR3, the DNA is TGCGCCAGCAGCTTGCCTCTCCAGGGTAACAATGAGCAGTTCTTC.

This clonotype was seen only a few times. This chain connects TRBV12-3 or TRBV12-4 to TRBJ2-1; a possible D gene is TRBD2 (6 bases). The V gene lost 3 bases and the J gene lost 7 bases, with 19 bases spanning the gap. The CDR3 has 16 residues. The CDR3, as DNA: TGTGCCAGCAGTTTTCTTAGTCACGGAGGGAGTAATGAGCAGTTCTTC. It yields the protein CASSFLSHGGSNEQFF.

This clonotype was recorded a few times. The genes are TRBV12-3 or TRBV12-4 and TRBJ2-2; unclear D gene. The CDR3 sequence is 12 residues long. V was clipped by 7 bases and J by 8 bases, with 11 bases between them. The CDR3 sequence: CASTSMVGELFF. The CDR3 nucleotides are TGTGCCAGCACCTCGATGGTGGGGGAGCTGTTTTTT.

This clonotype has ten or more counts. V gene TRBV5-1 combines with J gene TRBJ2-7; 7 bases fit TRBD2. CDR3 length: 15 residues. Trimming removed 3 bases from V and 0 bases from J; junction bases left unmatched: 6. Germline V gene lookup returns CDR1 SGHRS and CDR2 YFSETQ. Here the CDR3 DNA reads TGCGCCAGCAGCTCCTTTAGCGGGCCCTCCTACGAGCAGTACTTC. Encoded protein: CASSSFSGPSYEQYF. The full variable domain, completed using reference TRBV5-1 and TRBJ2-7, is KAGVTQTPRYLIKTRGQQVTLSCSPISGHRSVSWYQQTPGQGLQFLFEYFSETQRNKGNFPGRFSGRQFSNSRSEMNVSTLELGDSALYLCASSSFSGPSYEQYFGPGTRLTVT.

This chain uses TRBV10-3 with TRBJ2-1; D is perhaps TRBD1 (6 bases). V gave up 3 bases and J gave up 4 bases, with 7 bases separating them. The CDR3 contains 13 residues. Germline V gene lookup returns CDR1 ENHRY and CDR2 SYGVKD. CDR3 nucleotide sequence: TGTGCCATCAGTGACAGGGGATACAATGAGCAGTTCTTC. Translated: CAISDRGYNEQFF.

The CDR3: CSVPGRESTGELFF. CDR3 in DNA: TGCAGCGTTCCGGGCAGGGAATCCACCGGGGAGCTGTTTTTT. The rearrangement uses TRBV29-1 and TRBJ2-2; a possible D gene is TRBD1 (5 bases). Germline V gives CDR1 SQVTM, CDR2 ANQGSEA. The ends were cut back, 5 bases at V and 4 bases at J, with 14 bases in the middle. The CDR3 loop spans 14 amino acids.

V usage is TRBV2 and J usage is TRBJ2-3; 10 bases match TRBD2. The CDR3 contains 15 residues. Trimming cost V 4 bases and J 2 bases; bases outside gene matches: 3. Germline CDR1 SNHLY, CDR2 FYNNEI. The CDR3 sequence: CASSALAGVTDTQYF. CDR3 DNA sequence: TGTGCCAGCAGTGCCCTAGCGGGAGTCACAGATACGCAGTATTTT.

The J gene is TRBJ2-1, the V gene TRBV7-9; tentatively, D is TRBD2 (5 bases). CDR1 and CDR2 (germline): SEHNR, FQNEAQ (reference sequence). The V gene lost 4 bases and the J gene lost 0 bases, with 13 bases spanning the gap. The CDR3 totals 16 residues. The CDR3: CASSSRTLSSYNEQFF. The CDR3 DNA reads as TGTGCCAGCAGCTCCCGGACTCTGAGCTCCTACAATGAGCAGTTCTTC.

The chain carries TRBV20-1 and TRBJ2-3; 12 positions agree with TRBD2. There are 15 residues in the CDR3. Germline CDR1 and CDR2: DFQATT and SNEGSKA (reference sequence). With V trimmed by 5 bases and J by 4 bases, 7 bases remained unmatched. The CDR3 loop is CSAETSGRSADTQYF. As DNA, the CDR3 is TGCAGTGCTGAGACTAGCGGGAGATCGGCAGATACGCAGTATTTT.

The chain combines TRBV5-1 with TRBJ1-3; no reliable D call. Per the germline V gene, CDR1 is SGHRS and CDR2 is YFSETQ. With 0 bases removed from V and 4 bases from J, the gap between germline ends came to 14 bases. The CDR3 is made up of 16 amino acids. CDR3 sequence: CASSLAPAAAGNTIYF. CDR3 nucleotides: TGCGCCAGCAGCTTGGCCCCGGCCGCGGCAGGAAACACCATATATTTT.

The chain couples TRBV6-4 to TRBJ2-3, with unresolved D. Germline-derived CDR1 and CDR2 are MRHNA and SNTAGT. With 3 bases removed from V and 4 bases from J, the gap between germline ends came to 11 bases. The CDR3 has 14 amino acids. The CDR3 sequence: CASSELSGADTQYF. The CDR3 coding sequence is TGTGCCAGCAGTGAGCTATCGGGCGCAGATACGCAGTATTTT.

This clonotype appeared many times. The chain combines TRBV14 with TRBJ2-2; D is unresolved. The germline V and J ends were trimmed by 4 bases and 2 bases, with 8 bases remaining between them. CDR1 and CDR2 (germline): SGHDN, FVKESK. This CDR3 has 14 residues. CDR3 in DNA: TGTGCCAGCAGCCGGTGGACCAACACCGGGGAGCTGTTTTTT. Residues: CASSRWTNTGELFF. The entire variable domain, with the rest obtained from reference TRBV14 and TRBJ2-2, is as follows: EAGVTQFPSHSVIEKGQTVTLRCDPISGHDNLYWYRRVMGKEIKFLLHFVKESKQDESGMPNNRFLAERTGGTYSTLKVQPAELEDSGVYFCASSRWTNTGELFFGEGSRLTVL.

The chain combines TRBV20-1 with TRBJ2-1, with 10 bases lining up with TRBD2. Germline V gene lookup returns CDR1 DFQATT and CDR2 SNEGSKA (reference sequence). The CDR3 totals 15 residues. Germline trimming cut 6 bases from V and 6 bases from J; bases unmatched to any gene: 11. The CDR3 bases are TGCAGTGCCGAGGGGGCTAGCGGGAGAGTCAATGAGCAGTTCTTC. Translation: CSAEGASGRVNEQFF.

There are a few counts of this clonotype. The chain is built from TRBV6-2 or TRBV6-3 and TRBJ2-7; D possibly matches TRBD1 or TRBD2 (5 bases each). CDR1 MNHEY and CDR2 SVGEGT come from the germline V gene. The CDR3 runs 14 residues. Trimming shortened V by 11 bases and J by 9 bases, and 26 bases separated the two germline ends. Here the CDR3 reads CAATPGTETSGQYF. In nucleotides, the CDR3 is TGTGCCGCCACTCCCGGGACGGAAACATCTGGGCAGTACTTC.

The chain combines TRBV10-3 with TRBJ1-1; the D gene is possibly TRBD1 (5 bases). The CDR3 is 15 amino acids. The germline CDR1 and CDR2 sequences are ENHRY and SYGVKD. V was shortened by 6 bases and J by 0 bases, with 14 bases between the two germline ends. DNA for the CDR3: TGTGCCATCAGGTCCCTGGGGGGAATGAACACTGAAGCTTTCTTT. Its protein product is CAIRSLGGMNTEAFF.